This TCR beta chain was captured in a study of shared clonotypes between healthy human individuals. Regarding the study as a whole: Across subsets, estimated richness was generally greater for naive than for memory populations.

The CDR3 totals 13 residues. Germline CDR1 is MNHEY and CDR2 is SMNVEV (reference sequence). The ends were cut back, 4 bases at V and 2 bases at J, with 9 bases in the middle. As defined, naive CD8 cells were CD45RO-negative and positively selected for CCR7, with terminally differentiated effector memory CD45RA+ cells excluded. About this clone: What it binds is unknown. The same CDR3 can be traced to other DNA sequences in this sample.

Original processing methods: Because ImmunoSEQ provided only junction sequences with no quality scores, the filtering differed. Method: immunoSEQ multiplex PCR; TCRdb's copy keeps in-frame clones and lacks some. V, J and clone size are those of that table, while D and trimming were read from the DNA. The table shows 600,000 or so clones, with 95% to 98% occurring only once. The chain has TRBV27 and TRBJ2-7; TRBD1 might be the D (5 bases). The sequenced material came from naive CD8+ T cells sorted from blood. This sequence was found in a man younger than 45 in good health. CDR3 nucleotides: TGTGCCAGCAGTTATGGCAGGGCCTACGAGCAGTACTTC. As protein: CASSYGRAYEQYF.